The rows below give T cell receptor beta chains drawn from one sample of a study of CD8 T cells in Susac syndrome. In TCRdb, the immunoSEQ multiplex PCR reads were re-called with MiXCR into one record per CDR3 protein. This sample carries roughly 150,000 distinct CDR3 sequences, over 85% of them seen once, and the ten largest clones take 0.21%. Sequencing was performed on CD8+ T cells from PBMCs. The receptors originated from a human donor with multiple sclerosis. CDR3s include the opening cysteine and the closing phenylalanine or tryptophan. Fields, in order: CDR3 protein, CDR3 DNA, V gene, clone size, J gene, D gene. D genes are given only for firm matches. Size tells how often a clone was seen (once, few, many) or the class of an expanded clone, and some rows leave it out.

CAWSSDSGRIGSYEQYF | TGTGCCTGGAGTTCTGACAGCGGGCGGATCGGCTCCTACGAGCAGTACTTC | TRBV30 | NA | TRBJ2-7 | NA
CASGVTFTSVGEKLFF | TGTGCCAGCGGCGTCACGTTCACTTCAGTAGGAGAAAAACTGTTTTTT | TRBV28 | NA | TRBJ1-4 | NA
CASSPRRTAQETQYF | TGTGCCAGCAGTCCCCGAAGGACAGCCCAAGAGACCCAGTACTTC | TRBV28 | NA | TRBJ2-5 | NA
CSVEDPGKGIEAFF | TGCAGCGTTGAAGATCCGGGAAAGGGTATTGAAGCTTTCTTT | TRBV29-1 | NA | TRBJ1-1 | NA
CASSLRDGPLGETQYF | TGTGCCAGCAGCCTCCGTGACGGGCCTTTAGGAGAGACCCAGTACTTC | TRBV11-2 | few | TRBJ2-5 | NA
CASSARQGNEQFF | TGTGCCAGCAGCGCCAGACAGGGGAATGAGCAGTTCTTC | TRBV9 | once | TRBJ2-1 | TRBD1
CAWGTTSPYGYTF | TGTGCCTGGGGCACAACTTCACCCTATGGCTACACCTTC | TRBV30 | NA | TRBJ1-2 | NA
CASSLVPSGVSDTQYF | TGTGCCAGCAGCTTAGTACCTAGCGGGGTATCAGATACGCAGTATTTT | TRBV7-2 | NA | TRBJ2-3 | TRBD2
CSVETGDGYNEQFF | TGCAGCGTCGAGACAGGGGATGGCTACAATGAGCAGTTCTTC | TRBV29-1 | NA | TRBJ2-1 | TRBD1
CASRNWRSYEQYF | TGTGCCAGCCGAAATTGGAGAAGCTACGAGCAGTACTTC | TRBV6-1 | NA | TRBJ2-7 | NA
CSVEVSKVGGPNLGQETQYF | TGCAGCGTTGAAGTTTCCAAAGTGGGGGGACCCAACCTCGGACAAGAGACCCAGTACTTC | TRBV29-1 | NA | TRBJ2-5 | NA
CASSVGLGGATYGYTF | TGTGCCAGCAGCGTAGGTTTGGGGGGCGCGACCTATGGCTACACCTTC | TRBV9 | NA | TRBJ1-2 | NA
CASSPPGRYEQYF | TGTGCCAGCAGCCCCCCTGGCAGATACGAGCAGTACTTC | TRBV6-2/TRBV6-3 | few | TRBJ2-7 | NA
CASSLGRQNYGYTF | TGTGCCAGCAGCTTAGGAAGGCAGAACTATGGCTACACCTTC | TRBV7-9 | NA | TRBJ1-2 | NA
CASSPNPTADGETQYF | TGTGCCAGCAGTCCCAACCCAACGGCGGACGGAGAGACCCAGTACTTC | TRBV14 | NA | TRBJ2-5 | NA
CASRRNTGELFF | TGTGCCAGCAGGAGGAACACCGGGGAGCTGTTTTTT | TRBV6-2/TRBV6-3 | NA | TRBJ2-2 | NA
CASSLGGGLGETQYF | TGTGCCAGCAGCTTAGGCGGGGGCTTAGGAGAGACCCAGTACTTC | TRBV7-8 | NA | TRBJ2-5 | NA
CASRPVWEGSSPLHF | TGTGCCAGTCGTCCCGTGTGGGAGGGGAGTTCACCCCTCCACTTT | TRBV19 | NA | TRBJ1-6 | NA
CASSPRQTPQHF | TGTGCCAGCAGTCCGAGACAGACGCCCCAGCATTTT | TRBV12-3/TRBV12-4 | NA | TRBJ1-5 | NA
CASSRYRREKLFF | TGTGCCAGCAGCCGATATAGGCGTGAAAAACTGTTTTTT | TRBV27 | NA | TRBJ1-4 | NA